Listed below are T cell receptor beta chains from one sample, sequenced in a study of OX40 agonist ivuxolimab in advanced cancers. Assay used: immunoSEQ multiplex PCR; TCRdb lists only in-frame clones, some missing. Of 80,000 or so clones listed, about 90% were seen once; the top ten hold more than 1.5%. This specimen consisted of CD4+ or CD8+ T cells sorted from blood, obtained in a trial of the OX40 agonist ivuxolimab. The source of these receptors is an adult with an advanced solid tumor such as melanoma, head and neck, liver or kidney cancer. Both conserved end residues are part of each CDR3. Fields, in order: V gene, J gene, clone size, D gene, CDR3 protein, CDR3 DNA. The D gene is left open where the match is weak. Rows give clone size only sometimes, using once, few, many, or a class for an expanded clone.

>TRBV15|TRBJ2-4|-|TRBD1
CATSREGQGNYIQYF
TGTGCCACCAGCAGAGAGGGACAGGGGAACTACATTCAGTACTTC
>TRBV18|TRBJ2-5|-|-
CASSPLYGGSKETQYF
TGTGCCAGCTCACCCCTTTACGGGGGCTCGAAAGAGACCCAGTACTTC
>TRBV6-6|TRBJ2-7|-|-
CASSTSGRTYEQYF
TGTGCCAGCAGTACCTCCGGGAGAACCTACGAGCAGTACTTC
>TRBV25-1|TRBJ2-2|-|-
CASSPLVTANTGELFF
TGTGCCAGCAGTCCCCTCGTGACAGCAAACACCGGGGAGCTGTTTTTT
>TRBV6-6|TRBJ1-4|once|-
CASSVGATGITEKLFF
TGTGCCAGCAGTGTTGGGGCGACAGGAATAACTGAAAAACTGTTTTTT
>TRBV5-1|TRBJ1-5|-|TRBD1
CASSLAGGRFQPQHF
TGCGCCAGCAGCTTGGCAGGGGGCCGCTTTCAGCCCCAGCATTTT
>TRBV4-1|TRBJ2-6|few|-
CASSQAGATTGANVLTF
TGCGCCAGCAGCCAAGCCGGGGCAACCACTGGGGCCAACGTCCTGACTTTC
>TRBV6-6|TRBJ1-2|-|-
CASSAGFYGYTF
TGTGCCAGCAGTGCAGGATTCTATGGCTACACCTTC
>TRBV7-9|TRBJ2-1|-|-
CASSLGPVYINEQFF
TGTGCCAGCAGCTTGGGCCCCGTTTATATCAATGAGCAGTTCTTC
>TRBV29-1|TRBJ1-3|-|-
CSVGPDSGNTIYF
TGCAGCGTTGGGCCAGACTCTGGAAACACCATATATTTT
>TRBV14|TRBJ1-6|-|-
CASSQARGSTRTLHF
TGTGCCAGCAGCCAAGCTAGGGGCAGTACTCGGACCCTCCACTTT
>TRBV7-9|TRBJ2-1|-|-
CASSLIGESGVYNEQFF
TGTGCCAGCAGCTTAATTGGAGAGAGCGGAGTCTACAATGAGCAGTTCTTC
>TRBV7-9|TRBJ2-7|-|TRBD1
CASSFWTGRHEQYF
TGTGCCAGCAGCTTCTGGACAGGGAGGCACGAGCAGTACTTC
>TRBV5-1|TRBJ2-3|-|TRBD1
CASSFYRTGTDTQYF
TGCGCCAGCAGCTTCTACCGGACAGGGACAGATACGCAGTATTTT
>TRBV4-1|TRBJ1-2|few|-
CASRDLGRGLEGGYTF
TGCGCCAGCAGGGACCTAGGGAGGGGCTTAGAAGGAGGCTACACCTTC
>TRBV18|TRBJ2-3|-|-
CASSPLSTDTQYF
TGTGCCAGCTCACCCCTTTCCACAGATACGCAGTATTTT
>TRBV10-3|TRBJ2-3|-|-
CAISEPGETDTQYF
TGTGCCATCAGTGAGCCAGGGGAAACAGATACGCAGTATTTT
>TRBV6-5|TRBJ1-4|-|-
CASSWTAQGEKLFF
TGTGCCAGCAGTTGGACAGCGCAGGGTGAAAAACTGTTTTTT
>TRBV4-3|TRBJ2-2|-|TRBD1
CASSSGTGVTGELFF
TGCGCCAGCAGCTCCGGGACAGGGGTCACCGGGGAGCTGTTTTTT
>TRBV19|TRBJ2-5|-|-
CASSIKERFQETQYF
TGTGCCAGTAGTATTAAGGAGCGCTTCCAAGAGACCCAGTACTTC
>TRBV5-1|TRBJ2-5|-|-
CASSSGEGQETQYF
TGCGCCAGCAGCTCCGGAGAGGGCCAAGAGACCCAGTACTTC
>TRBV19|TRBJ1-2|-|TRBD1
CASSIRDRDYGYTF
TGTGCCAGTAGTATCCGGGACAGGGACTATGGCTACACCTTC